This paragraph covers one TCR beta chain sequence. The antigen remains undetermined. Because it lacks the conserved phenylalanine or tryptophan at the end, this CDR3 is likely a read error. The CDR3 is 13 residues long. Germline V CDR1 and CDR2: SEHNR, FQNEAQ (reference sequence). The V end lost 1 base, the J end lost 8 bases, and 9 bases lay between the germline ends. The sample belongs to a study of T cells after yellow fever vaccination. Study-wide findings and caveats: Abundant bulk-derived clonotypes could contaminate FACS-sorted repertoires. Primary-vaccination clones mostly resurfaced post-booster (about 96% CD4, approximately 89% CD8). It was a small share of clonotypes that appeared in both CD4 and CD8 compartments.

TCRdb ran MiXCR on the 5' RACE reads and lists one entry per CDR3 protein. Of about 400,000 distinct CDR3 sequences in the sample, 6.2% are singletons; the top ten hold approximately 16%. This TCR was sampled from a man in his thirties or forties who received the YFV17D yellow fever vaccine. The V gene is TRBV7-9, the J gene TRBJ2-1; D is unresolved. The source was PBMCs, collected 5 days after the yellow fever booster vaccination. CDR3 in DNA: TGTGCCAGCAGCTTAGGAGGATTTGATGAGCAGTTCCTC. It is translated as CASSLGGFDEQFL.